The sequence of this TCR beta chain was determined in a study of blood T cell repertoires in COVID-19. The CDR3 totals 14 residues. Losses at the gene ends were 6 bases for V and 7 bases for J; bases not matched to a gene: 5. From germline, CDR1 is MDHEN and CDR2 SYDVKM. Participants spanned ages about 18 to 95 years and resided in 20 to 25 US areas. Sequencing was performed with immunoSEQ multiplex PCR; in TCRdb, only in-frame clones are kept and a portion is missing. The table lists about 310,000 clones, about 87% of them singletons, with just under 9% in the top ten. The sequence was collected from a woman aged 18-30 years who had recovered from COVID-19. The V and J genes are TRBV28 and TRBJ1-6, with 8 bases identical to TRBD1. Sequencing was carried out using PBMCs or T cells enriched from blood (not recorded which). DNA for the CDR3: TGTGCCAGCAGCCCAGGGGGCGTGAATTCACCCCTCCACTTT. Amino acid sequence: CASSPGGVNSPLHF.